This TCR beta chain was retrieved from a study of cytomegalovirus exposure and HLA in healthy donors. V lost 6 bases to trimming and J lost 4 bases; unmatched junction nucleotides: 6. Per germline, CDR1 MGHDK and CDR2 SYGVNS. The CDR3 has 14 amino acids. This clone appeared a single time. As yet, its antigen is unknown. General observations from the study: TRBV6-2, TRBV6-3 and other indistinguishable V segments were excluded. In a later analysis, a genetic analysis reported fewer productive-TCR N-insertions in an Asian-associated ancestry cluster than the cohort average. When analyzed later, the rates of TCR association showed variation by HLA locus, with DRB1 the most and HLA-C the fewest.

The PCR ran on 60 Vbeta and 13 Jbeta primers. Only in-frame clones appear in the TCRdb table, and some are missing; sequencing was by immunoSEQ multiplex PCR. The sample consists of under 130,000 clones, 15% of them appearing once. The sequencing sample was made of PBMCs. This receptor was identified in a female donor in good health and CMV-seronegative. The chain carries TRBV25-1 and TRBJ2-3; 8 positions match TRBD2. The CDR3 reads CASRTSEGPDTQYF. The CDR3 region has the DNA TGTGCCAGCAGGACTAGCGAGGGCCCAGATACGCAGTATTTT.